This T cell receptor beta chain was captured by sequencing in a study of neoadjuvant anti-PD-1 for oral cavity cancer. Germline V gene data show CDR1 as MNHNY and CDR2 as SVGAGI (reference sequence). The CDR3 consists of 15 residues. V lost 6 bases to trimming and J lost 4 bases; unmatched junction nucleotides: 6. Measured with immunoSEQ multiplex PCR; TCRdb has only the in-frame clones, and not every one. The sample yields about 14,000 clones, roughly three fifths seen once. This TCR came from a person between 40 and 80 years old with oral cavity squamous cell carcinoma. Sample: PBMCs, taken before nivolumab (anti-PD-1) treatment. V gene TRBV6-6 combines with J gene TRBJ2-1; TRBD2 aligns across 10 bases. In DNA form, the CDR3 reads TGTGCCAGCAGGAGACCGGGACTAGCGTACAATGAGCAGTTCTTC. Translation: CASRRPGLAYNEQFF.